The text below deals with one T cell receptor beta chain. Which antigen it targets is not known. No base-level quality is on record; no much larger clone is a single base apart. The immunoSEQ Assay, a bias-controlled multiplex PCR, was used to amplify TCRbeta CDR3 regions from genomic DNA. In the source study's methods: The number of nucleated cells in each sample was estimated from the amplification of reference gene primers within the assay. Sequence reads were collapsed and filtered to measure the absolute abundance of every unique TCRbeta CDR3 rearrangement. For each sample, productive Simpson clonality was calculated as the square root of Simpson's diversity index over productive rearrangements. TCRdb carries this immuneACCESS record with in-frame sequences only. Its versions omit some clonotypes, under half of them owing to an unresolved V gene in the studies checked, with the rest unexplained. From that table come the V and J calls and clone size; the DNA was used to work out D and trimming. This sample lists 290,000 or so clones; around 85% were detected once. The ten most abundant clones make up approximately 5.1% of the sample.

These data originate in a study of blood T cell repertoires in COVID-19 (dated by TCRdb to 2020 to 2022). Background for the entire study: Samples from collaborators originated in the United States, Italy and Spain and spanned both the acute and convalescent phases of COVID-19. The prospective study material was composed of cDNA or gDNA derived from T cells, B-cell-depleted T cells, or PBMCs. Deeply sampled blood TCRbeta repertoires from subjects exposed to, actively infected with, or recovered from COVID-19 were included in the dataset. The repertoires were released in a freely available public database meant as a resource for research on the immune response to SARS-CoV-2. Samples were obtained from the ongoing ImmuneRACE study (first 160 participants) and from 1,254 subjects provided by 6 global collaborators. A de-identified subject ID, COVID-19 status, age in years and sex were almost always included in the sample metadata. HLA class I and class II types, where available, came from metadata supplied by the sample provider rather than from assay-based typing. Results and caveats for the whole study, not just this receptor: How much clinical and demographic metadata was included differed by source and by participant, and the metadata was provided uncurated.

Collaborating institutions collected whole blood in K2EDTA tubes following their own protocols. For TCRbeta analysis, collaborators shipped samples in one of three forms: frozen whole blood, isolated PBMCs, or DNA extracted from either of those sample types. The sequence was obtained from a man aged 50 to 59 with active or convalescent COVID-19. The sample taken for sequencing was peripheral blood.

Here is the DNA: TGTGCCAGCAGTGATCCGTCTAGCAATCAGCCCCAGCATTTT. This is translated as CASSDPSSNQPQHF. Recombination linked TRBV25-1 to TRBJ1-5; no D gene is confidently identified. The germline V gene yields MGHDK for CDR1 and SYGVNS for CDR2. Deletion took 3 bases off V and 0 bases off J, with a span of 6 bases between the germline ends. From the cysteine through the phenylalanine, the CDR3 covers 14 amino acids. Here the CDR3 DNA is all that survives: 42 bases in frame from base 1. Here the CDR3 is joined to the reference TRBV25-1 and TRBJ1-5 genes, and the full variable domain is: EADIYQTPRYLVIGTGKKITLECSQTMGHDKMYWYQQDPGMELHLIHYSYGVNSTEKGDLSSESTVSRIRTEHFPLTLESARPSHTSQYLCASSDPSSNQPQHFGDGTRLSIL.